This T cell receptor (beta chain) was identified in a study of PD-1 blockade in classical Hodgkin lymphoma. Points from the study as a whole: Significantly greater TCR diversity emerged by C4D1 in CD4+ cells but not CD8+ cells.

Points on this clone: Its antigen is as yet unknown.

Repertoires were generated with immunoSEQ multiplex PCR, while TCRdb's copy carries only in-frame clones and drops some. The sample lists 8,000 or so clones; 70% to 85% were seen once. The time point is: cycle 4 day 1 (C4D1), after more than 5 weeks of nivolumab. Every patient experienced relapse after autologous stem cell transplantation, and brentuximab vedotin exposure varied. Best overall response was complete response, partial response or progressive disease in these relapsed/refractory classical Hodgkin lymphoma patients. V trimming: 3 bases; J trimming: 2 bases; junction bases outside the gene matches: 5. Germline V gene sequence: CDR1 LGHNA, CDR2 YNFKEQ. This CDR3 is built from 15 residues.

The chain uses TRBV4-2 and TRBJ2-7; 9 bases match TRBD1. This receptor was taken from a human donor with classical Hodgkin lymphoma. Specimen: peripheral blood mononuclear cells (PBMCs), collected before the fourth cycle of nivolumab. The CDR3 here is CASSHIGTGPYEQYF. The CDR3 bases are TGTGCCAGCAGCCACATTGGGACAGGGCCCTACGAGCAGTACTTC.